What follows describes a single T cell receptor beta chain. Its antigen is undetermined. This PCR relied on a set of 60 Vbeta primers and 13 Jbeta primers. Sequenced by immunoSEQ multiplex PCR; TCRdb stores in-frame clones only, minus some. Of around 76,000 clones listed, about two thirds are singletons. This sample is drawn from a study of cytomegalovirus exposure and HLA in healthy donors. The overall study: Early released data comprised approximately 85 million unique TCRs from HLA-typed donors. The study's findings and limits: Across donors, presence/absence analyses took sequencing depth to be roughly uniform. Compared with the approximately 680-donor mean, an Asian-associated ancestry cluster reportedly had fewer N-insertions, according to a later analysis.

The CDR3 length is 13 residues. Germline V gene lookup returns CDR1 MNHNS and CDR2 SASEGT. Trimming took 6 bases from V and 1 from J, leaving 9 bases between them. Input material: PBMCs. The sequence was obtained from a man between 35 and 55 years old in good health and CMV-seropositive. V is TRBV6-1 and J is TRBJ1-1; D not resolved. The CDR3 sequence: CASRQTQNTEAFF. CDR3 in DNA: TGTGCCAGCAGACAGACACAGAACACTGAAGCTTTCTTT.